This T cell receptor beta chain derives from a study of OX40 agonist ivuxolimab in advanced cancers. As for the study in general: Three patients responded partially, comprising one with hepatocellular carcinoma and two with cutaneous melanoma.

Concerning this clone itself: What it binds is unknown.

Study outcomes and limitations: Compared with CD4+, CD8+ T cells on average had more expanded clones.

The table came from immunoSEQ multiplex PCR; TCRdb's copy has only in-frame clones and leaves some out. Of about 77,000 clones in the sample, about nine tenths were seen once. CDR3 length: 14 residues. Between the trimmed V and J ends, which lost 7 bases and 4 bases, there was a span of 13 bases. Germline V gene data show CDR1 as MNHEY and CDR2 as SVGAGI. Sequencing was performed on CD4+ or CD8+ T cells sorted from blood, taken in a trial of the OX40 agonist ivuxolimab. The genes are TRBV6-5 and TRBJ2-2; D perhaps matches TRBD2 (5 bases). The source is an adult with an advanced solid tumor such as melanoma, head and neck, liver or kidney cancer. The CDR3 is CASTRGTTTGELFF. DNA for the CDR3: TGTGCCAGCACCCGGGGAACTACCACCGGGGAGCTGTTTTTT.